This record concerns one T cell receptor beta chain sequence. Its antigen is not identified. This entry belongs to a study of CD8 T cells in Susac syndrome. The authors reverse transcribed 0.5 to 1 ug RNA with random hexamers. The method of amplification for TCR beta CDR3 was immunoSEQ multiplex PCR, covering 54 Vbeta and 13 Jbeta. TCRdb used MiXCR to reprocess the immunoSEQ multiplex PCR reads, holding one entry per CDR3 protein. The sample has over 150,000 distinct CDR3 sequences, about 94% seen once. TCR beta sequencing covered blood CD8+ and CD4+ T cells. Patients with stable or active relapsing-remitting disease, all of them treatment-naive, made up the multiple sclerosis controls. Trimming cost V 4 bases and J 0 bases; bases outside gene matches: 11. Germline V gene data show CDR1 as SEHNR and CDR2 as FQNEAQ (reference sequence). The CDR3 extends over 19 amino acids. Study results and limitations: The study conceded that relatively few individuals underwent its TCR sequencing and HLA analysis.

This chain uses TRBV7-9 with TRBJ2-6; 8 nucleotides line up with TRBD1. The sample taken for sequencing was CD4+ T cells from PBMCs. This clonotype was sampled from a human donor with multiple sclerosis. The CDR3 DNA follows: TGTGCCAGCAGCTCCCAGAGGACAGGGAGTCCCTCTGGGGCCAACGTCCTGACTTTC. Translated: CASSSQRTGSPSGANVLTF.